The T cell receptor (beta chain) described here comes from a study of identical twins. TCRdb reprocessed the 5' RACE reads via MiXCR and lists one record per CDR3 protein. The repertoire holds under 450,000 distinct CDR3 sequences, with about 18% as singletons. The CDR3 is 12 residues long. V was clipped by 5 bases and J by 5 bases, with 13 bases between them. Germline V CDR1 and CDR2: SQVTM, ANQGSEA. The material sequenced was naive T cells sorted from blood. The TCR originated in a man in his fifties or sixties in good health. This chain uses TRBV29-1 with TRBJ2-7; D could derive from TRBD1 or TRBD2 (5 bases each). The CDR3 region has the DNA TGCAGCGTTCTTACAGGAGGCGACGAGCAGTACTTC. Its translation is CSVLTGGDEQYF.